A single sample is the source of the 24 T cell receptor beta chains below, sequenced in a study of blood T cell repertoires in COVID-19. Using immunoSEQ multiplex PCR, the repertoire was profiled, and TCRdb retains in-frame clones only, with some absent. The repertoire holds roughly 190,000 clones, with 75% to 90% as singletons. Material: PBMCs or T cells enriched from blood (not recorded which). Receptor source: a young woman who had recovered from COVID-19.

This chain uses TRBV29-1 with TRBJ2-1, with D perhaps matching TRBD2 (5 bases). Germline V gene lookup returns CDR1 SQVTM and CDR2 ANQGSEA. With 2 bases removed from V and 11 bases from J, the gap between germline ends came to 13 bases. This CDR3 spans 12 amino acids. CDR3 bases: TGCAGCGTTGAAAAGCGGAGGCCTCAGCAGTTCTTC. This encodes CSVEKRRPQQFF.

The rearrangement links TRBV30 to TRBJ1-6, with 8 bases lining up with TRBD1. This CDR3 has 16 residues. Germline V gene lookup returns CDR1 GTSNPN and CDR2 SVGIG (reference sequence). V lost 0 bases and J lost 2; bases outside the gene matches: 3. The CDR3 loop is CAWSVQGGPYNSPLHF. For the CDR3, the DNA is TGTGCCTGGAGTGTACAGGGGGGCCCCTATAATTCACCCCTCCACTTT.

CDR3 protein: CSVEDHSQGRQETQYF. CDR3 DNA sequence: TGCAGCGTTGAAGATCATTCACAGGGGCGACAAGAGACCCAGTACTTC. The rearrangement uses TRBV29-1 and TRBJ2-5; 7 positions match TRBD1. The germline V gene encodes CDR1 SQVTM and CDR2 ANQGSEA. The junction had 9 bases not matched to a gene; V was cut back by 0 bases and J by 2 bases. CDR3 length: 16 amino acids.

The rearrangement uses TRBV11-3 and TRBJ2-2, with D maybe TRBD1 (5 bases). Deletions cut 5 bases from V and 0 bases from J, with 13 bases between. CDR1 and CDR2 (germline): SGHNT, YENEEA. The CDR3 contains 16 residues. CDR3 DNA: TGTGCCAGCAGCCGCATATCAGGGTCGAACACCGGGGAGCTGTTTTTT. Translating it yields CASSRISGSNTGELFF. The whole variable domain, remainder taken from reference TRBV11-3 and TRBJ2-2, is EAGVVQSPRYKIIEKKQPVAFWCNPISGHNTLYWYLQNLGQGPELLIRYENEEAVDDSQLPKDRFSAERLKGVDSTLKIQPAELGDSAVYLCASSRISGSNTGELFFGEGSRLTVL.

CDR3 protein: CASSIGQSSNQPQHF. The CDR3 DNA reads TGTGCCAGTAGTATTGGACAGTCCTCCAATCAGCCCCAGCATTTT. This chain links TRBV19 with TRBJ1-5; perhaps TRBD1 as D (6 bases). The ends were cut back, 3 bases at V and 3 bases at J, with 12 bases in the middle. Germline CDR1 reads LNHDA; CDR2 reads SQIVND (reference sequence). The CDR3 totals 15 residues. The whole variable domain, remainder taken from reference TRBV19 and TRBJ1-5, is DGGITQSPKYLFRKEGQNVTLSCEQNLNHDAMYWYRQDPGQGLRLIYYSQIVNDFQKGDIAEGYSVSREKKESFPLTVTSAQKNPTAFYLCASSIGQSSNQPQHFGDGTRLSIL.

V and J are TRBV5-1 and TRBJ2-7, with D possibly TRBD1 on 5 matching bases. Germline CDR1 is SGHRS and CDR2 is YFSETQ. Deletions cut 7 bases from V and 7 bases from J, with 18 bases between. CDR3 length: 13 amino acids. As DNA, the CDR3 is TGCGCCAGCGGGGCCACCGGGTGGGGAGAGCAGTACTTC. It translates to CASGATGWGEQYF.

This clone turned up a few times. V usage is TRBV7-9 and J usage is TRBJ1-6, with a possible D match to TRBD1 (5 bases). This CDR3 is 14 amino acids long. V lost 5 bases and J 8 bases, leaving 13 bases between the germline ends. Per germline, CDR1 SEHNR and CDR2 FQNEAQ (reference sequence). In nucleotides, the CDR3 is TGTGCCAGCAGCCGAGGGGAGGGTTATTCACCCCTCCACTTT. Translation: CASSRGEGYSPLHF.

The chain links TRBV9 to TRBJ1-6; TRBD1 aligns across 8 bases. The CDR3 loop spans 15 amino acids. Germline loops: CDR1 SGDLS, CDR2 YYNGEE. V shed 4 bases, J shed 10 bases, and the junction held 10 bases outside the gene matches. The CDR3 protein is CASSPRRGHGSPLHF. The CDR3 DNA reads TGTGCCAGCAGCCCCCGCAGGGGGCATGGGTCACCCCTCCACTTT.

CDR3 nucleotides: TGTGCCAGCAGCTCCCAGACCGACATGAACACTGAAGCTTTCTTT. Protein sequence: CASSSQTDMNTEAFF. The chain combines TRBV7-9 with TRBJ1-1; D not resolved. Trimming cost V 4 bases and J 0 bases, with 12 bases left between them. Germline values: CDR1 SEHNR, CDR2 FQNEAQ (reference sequence). This CDR3 contains 15 residues.

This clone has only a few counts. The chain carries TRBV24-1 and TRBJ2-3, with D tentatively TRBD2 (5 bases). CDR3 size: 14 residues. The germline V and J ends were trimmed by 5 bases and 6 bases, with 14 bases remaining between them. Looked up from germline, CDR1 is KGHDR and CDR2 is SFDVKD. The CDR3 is CATSAHEGTDTQYF. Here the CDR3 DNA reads TGTGCCACCAGTGCCCACGAGGGAACTGATACGCAGTATTTT.

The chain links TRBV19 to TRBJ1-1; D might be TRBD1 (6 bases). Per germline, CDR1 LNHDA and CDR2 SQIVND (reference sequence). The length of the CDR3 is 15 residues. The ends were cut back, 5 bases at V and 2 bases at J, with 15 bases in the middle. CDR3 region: CASSWSGVSNTEAFF. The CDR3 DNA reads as TGTGCCAGTAGTTGGTCAGGGGTTAGTAACACTGAAGCTTTCTTT.

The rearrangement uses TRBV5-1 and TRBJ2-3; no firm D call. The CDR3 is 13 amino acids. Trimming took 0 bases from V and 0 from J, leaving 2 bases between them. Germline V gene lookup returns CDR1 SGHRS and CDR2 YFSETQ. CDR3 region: CASSLVSTDTQYF. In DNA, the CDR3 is TGCGCCAGCAGCTTGGTAAGCACAGATACGCAGTATTTT. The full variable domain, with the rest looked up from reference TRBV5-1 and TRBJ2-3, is KAGVTQTPRYLIKTRGQQVTLSCSPISGHRSVSWYQQTPGQGLQFLFEYFSETQRNKGNFPGRFSGRQFSNSRSEMNVSTLELGDSALYLCASSLVSTDTQYFGPGTRLTVL.

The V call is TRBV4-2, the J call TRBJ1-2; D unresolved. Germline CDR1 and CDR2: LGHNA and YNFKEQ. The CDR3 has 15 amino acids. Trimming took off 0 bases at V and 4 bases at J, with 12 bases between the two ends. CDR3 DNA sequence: TGTGCCAGCAGCCAAGAATGGGCGGGCTTCTATGGCTACACCTTC. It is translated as CASSQEWAGFYGYTF.

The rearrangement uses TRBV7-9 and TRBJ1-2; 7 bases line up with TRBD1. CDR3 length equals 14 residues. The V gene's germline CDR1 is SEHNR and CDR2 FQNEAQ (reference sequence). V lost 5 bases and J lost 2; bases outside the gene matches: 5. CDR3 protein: CASSHRDSNYGYTF. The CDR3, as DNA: TGTGCCAGCAGCCATCGGGACAGCAACTATGGCTACACCTTC.

The CDR3 nucleotides are TGTGCCAGCAGCTTTCTCCCGGGACAGATGTATAGCAATCAGCCCCAGCATTTT. Translating gives CASSFLPGQMYSNQPQHF. V usage is TRBV16 and J usage is TRBJ1-5, with 7 bases fitting TRBD1. There are 18 residues in the CDR3. V lost 5 bases and J lost 0; bases outside the gene matches: 13. The germline V gene has CDR1 KGHSY and CDR2 FQNENV.

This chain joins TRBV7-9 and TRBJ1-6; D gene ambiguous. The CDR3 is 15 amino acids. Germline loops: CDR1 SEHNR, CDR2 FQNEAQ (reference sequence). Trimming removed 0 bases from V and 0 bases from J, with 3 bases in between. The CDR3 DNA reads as TGTGCCAGCAGCTTAGCGAGCTCCTATAATTCACCCCTCCACTTT. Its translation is CASSLASSYNSPLHF.

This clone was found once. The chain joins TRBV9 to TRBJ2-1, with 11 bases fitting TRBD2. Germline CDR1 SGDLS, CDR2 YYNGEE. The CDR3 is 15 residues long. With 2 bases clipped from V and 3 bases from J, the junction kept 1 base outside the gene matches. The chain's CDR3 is CASSVSGGGYNEQFF. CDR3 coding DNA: TGTGCCAGCAGCGTTAGCGGGGGGGGCTACAATGAGCAGTTCTTC. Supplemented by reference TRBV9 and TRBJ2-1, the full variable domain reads DSGVTQTPKHLITATGQRVTLRCSPRSGDLSVYWYQQSLDQGLQFLIQYYNGEERAKGNILERFSAQQFPDLHSELNLSSLELGDSALYFCASSVSGGGYNEQFFGPGTRLTVL.

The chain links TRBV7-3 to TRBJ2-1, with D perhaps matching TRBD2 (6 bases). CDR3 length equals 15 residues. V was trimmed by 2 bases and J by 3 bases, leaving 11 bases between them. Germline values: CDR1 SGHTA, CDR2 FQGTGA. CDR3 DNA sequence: TGTGCCAGCAGCTTATCGGCCGGGAGCTACAATGAGCAGTTCTTC. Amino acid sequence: CASSLSAGSYNEQFF.

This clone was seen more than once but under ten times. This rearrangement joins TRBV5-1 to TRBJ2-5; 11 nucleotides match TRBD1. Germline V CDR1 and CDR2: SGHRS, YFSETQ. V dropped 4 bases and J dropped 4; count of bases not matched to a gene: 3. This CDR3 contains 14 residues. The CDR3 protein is CASSEGTGGETQYF. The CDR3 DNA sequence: TGCGCCAGCAGCGAGGGGACAGGGGGAGAGACCCAGTACTTC.

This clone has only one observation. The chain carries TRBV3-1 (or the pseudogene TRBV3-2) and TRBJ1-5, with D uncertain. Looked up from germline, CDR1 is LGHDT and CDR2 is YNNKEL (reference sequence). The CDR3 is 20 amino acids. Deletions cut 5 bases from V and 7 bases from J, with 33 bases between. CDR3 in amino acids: CASSSFSGVWIPRVGQPQHF. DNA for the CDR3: TGTGCCAGCAGCTCATTCTCAGGAGTTTGGATCCCGCGGGTAGGACAGCCCCAGCATTTT.

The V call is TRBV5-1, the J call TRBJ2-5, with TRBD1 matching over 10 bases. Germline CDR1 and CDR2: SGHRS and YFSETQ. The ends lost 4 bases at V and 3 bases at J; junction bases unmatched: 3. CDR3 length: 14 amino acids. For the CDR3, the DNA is TGCGCCAGCAGCACTGGGACAGGGGAAGAGACCCAGTACTTC. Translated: CASSTGTGEETQYF.

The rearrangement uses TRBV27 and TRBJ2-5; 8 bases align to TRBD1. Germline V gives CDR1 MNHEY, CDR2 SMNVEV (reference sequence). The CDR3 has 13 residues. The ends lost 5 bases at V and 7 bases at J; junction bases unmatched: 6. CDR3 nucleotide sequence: TGTGCCAGCAGTGGACAGGGCCTAAGGACCCAGTACTTC. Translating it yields CASSGQGLRTQYF.

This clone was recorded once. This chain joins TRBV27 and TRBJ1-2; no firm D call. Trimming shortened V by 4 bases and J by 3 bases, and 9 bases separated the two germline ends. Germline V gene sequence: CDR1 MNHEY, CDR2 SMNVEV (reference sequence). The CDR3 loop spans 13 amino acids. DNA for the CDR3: TGTGCCAGCAGTTCTGAGGTGTACTATGGCTACACCTTC. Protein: CASSSEVYYGYTF.

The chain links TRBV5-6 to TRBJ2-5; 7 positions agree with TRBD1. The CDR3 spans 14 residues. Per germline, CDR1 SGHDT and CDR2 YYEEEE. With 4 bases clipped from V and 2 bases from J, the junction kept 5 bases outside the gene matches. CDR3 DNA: TGTGCCAGCAGCCGTTGGACAGGACAAGAGACCCAGTACTTC. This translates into CASSRWTGQETQYF.